A single TCR beta chain is shown here with its context. Its antigen remains unknown. Germline trimming cut 7 bases from V and 5 bases from J; bases unmatched to any gene: 7. From germline, CDR1 is MNHEY and CDR2 SMNVEV (reference sequence). The CDR3 is 13 residues long. Sequencing was performed with immunoSEQ multiplex PCR; in TCRdb, only in-frame clones are kept and a portion is missing. The table records tens of thousands of clones, 90% to 95% of them present only once. This specimen belongs to a study of siplizumab effects on memory and regulatory T cells. Overall study results and limits: The Treg-derived share of mappable alloreactive CD4+ clones averaged approximately 71% with siplizumab and under 30% in controls. In siplizumab cultures, the suppressive function of proliferating Tregs remained unconfirmed. Only a minor fraction of alloreactive clones mapped to unstimulated subsets.

This chain links TRBV27 with TRBJ2-5; 7 positions match TRBD2. Sequencing was done on a sample of CD8+ T cells sorted from blood. This sequence originates from a human donor in good health. This CDR3 reads CASTSGIEETQYF. Here the CDR3 DNA reads TGTGCCAGCACCAGCGGGATCGAGGAGACCCAGTACTTC.